This T cell receptor (beta chain) was sequenced during a study of cytomegalovirus exposure and HLA in healthy donors. Study outcomes and limitations: In vitro experiments confirmed that three CMV-associated chains were specific for CMV antigens. The investigators catalogued about 170 TCR beta chains as cytomegalovirus-associated.

Turning to this clone: Its specificity is not known.

Use of 60 Vbeta and 13 Jbeta primers characterized the PCR. Produced via immunoSEQ multiplex PCR; TCRdb's table is partial and in-frame only. Of under 300,000 clones listed, about 86% are singletons. Trimming took off 0 bases at V and 6 bases at J, with 17 bases between the two ends. Germline CDR1 is MGHRA and CDR2 is YSYEKL. This CDR3 spans 17 amino acids. The rearrangement links TRBV4-1 to TRBJ2-2; D remains unclear. This TCR derives from a woman aged 60-70 years in good health and CMV-seropositive. Sample: PBMCs. DNA for the CDR3: TGCGCCAGCAGCCAAGATACGTCCAGCGCCTCCGCCGGGGAGCTGTTTTTT. Protein sequence: CASSQDTSSASAGELFF.